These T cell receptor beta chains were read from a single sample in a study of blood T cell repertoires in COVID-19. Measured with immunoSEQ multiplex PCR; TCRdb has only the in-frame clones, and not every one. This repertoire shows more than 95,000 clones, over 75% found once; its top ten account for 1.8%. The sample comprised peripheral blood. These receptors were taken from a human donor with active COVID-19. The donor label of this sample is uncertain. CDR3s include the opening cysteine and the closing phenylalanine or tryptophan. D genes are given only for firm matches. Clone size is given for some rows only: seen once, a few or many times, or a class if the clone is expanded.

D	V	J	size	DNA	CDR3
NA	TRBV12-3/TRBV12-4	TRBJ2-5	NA	TGTGCCAGCAGACCTACAGGTGAAGAGACCCAGTACTTC	CASRPTGEETQYF
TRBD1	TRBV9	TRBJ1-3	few	TGTGCCAGCAGCGCGCAACTACTCAGGGGGAATGGAAACACCATATATTTT	CASSAQLLRGNGNTIYF
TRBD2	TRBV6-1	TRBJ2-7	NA	TGTGCCAGCAGTGTGGCTAGCGGGGGCCTAAGCTCCTACGAGCAGTACTTC	CASSVASGGLSSYEQYF
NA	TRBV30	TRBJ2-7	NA	TGTGCCTGGAGTTCGTCGTCCTACGAGCAGTACTTC	CAWSSSSYEQYF
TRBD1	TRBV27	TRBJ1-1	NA	TGTGCCAGCAGTCCCCGGGACAGGGGTTACACTGAAGCTTTCTTT	CASSPRDRGYTEAFF
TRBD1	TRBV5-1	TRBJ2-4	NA	TGCGCCAGCAGCAGGACAGGGGGAAGTGACATTCAGTACTTC	CASSRTGGSDIQYF
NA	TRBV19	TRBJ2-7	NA	TGTGCCAGCCAATCAACAGGGTATGACGAGCAGTACTTC	CASQSTGYDEQYF
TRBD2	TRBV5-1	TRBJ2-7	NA	TGCGCCAGCAGCTTGGCGGGACTAGCGGGGGGACGCGAGCAGTACTTC	CASSLAGLAGGREQYF
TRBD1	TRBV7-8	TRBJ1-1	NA	TGTGCCAGCAGCCTTACCCGGACAGGGGGGGCTGAAGCTTTCTTT	CASSLTRTGGAEAFF
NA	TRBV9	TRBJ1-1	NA	TGTGCCAGCAGCGCCGGTGGAGGTGAAGCTTTCTTT	CASSAGGGEAFF
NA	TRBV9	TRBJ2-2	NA	TGTGCCAGCAGCGTAGGCGTAACGGGGACCGGGGAGCTGTTTTTT	CASSVGVTGTGELFF
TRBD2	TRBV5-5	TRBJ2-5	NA	TGTGCCAGCAGCGCCGGTACAGCGGGGGGGCCTGAGACCCAGTACTTC	CASSAGTAGGPETQYF
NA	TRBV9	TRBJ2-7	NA	TGTGCCAGCAGCGTAGGCGGATTTCTAGCCTCCTACGAGCAGTACTTC	CASSVGGFLASYEQYF
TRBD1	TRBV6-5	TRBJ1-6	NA	TGTGCCAGCAGTTACCGACAGGGGGGAAATTCACCCCTCCACTTT	CASSYRQGGNSPLHF
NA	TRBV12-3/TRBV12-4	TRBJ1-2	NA	TGTGCCAGCAGTGCCACAGTAAACTATGGCTACACCTTC	CASSATVNYGYTF
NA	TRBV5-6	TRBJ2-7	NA	TGTGCCAGCAGCTTGTTCGTGTGGGCGGGTACCTACGAGCAGTACTTC	CASSLFVWAGTYEQYF
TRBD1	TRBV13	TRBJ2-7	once	TGTGCCAGCAGCTCTGGACAGGGCGTCCACGAGCAGTACTTC	CASSSGQGVHEQYF
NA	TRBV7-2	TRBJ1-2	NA	TGTGCCAGCAGTTCAAGGCCAGGCTCCGTCCGTCCTCCTAACTATGGCTACACCTTC	CASSSRPGSVRPPNYGYTF
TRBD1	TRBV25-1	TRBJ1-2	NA	TGTGCCAGCAAGGACCTAGGACAGGGTACCAACTATGGCTACACCTTC	CASKDLGQGTNYGYTF
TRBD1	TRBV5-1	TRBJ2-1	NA	TGCGCCAGCAGCTTGGGCAGGGGGAATGAGCAGTTCTTC	CASSLGRGNEQFF
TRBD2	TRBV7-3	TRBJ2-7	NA	TGTGCCAGCAGCTCCAGCGGGGGCTACGAGCAGTACTTC	CASSSSGGYEQYF
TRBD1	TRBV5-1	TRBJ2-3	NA	TGCGCCAGCAATCAGGACAGGGGCGGACGCACAGATACGCAGTATTTT	CASNQDRGGRTDTQYF
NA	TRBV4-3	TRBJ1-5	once	TGCGCCAGCAGCCAAGGGCAGGGGAACCAGCCCCAGCATTTT	CASSQGQGNQPQHF
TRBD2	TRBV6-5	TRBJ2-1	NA	TGTGCCAGCAGTTCTAGCGGGGCCACTACAAATGAGCAGTTCTTC	CASSSSGATTNEQFF
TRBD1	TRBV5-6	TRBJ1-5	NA	TGTGCCAGCAGCTCCGGGACAGGGGCTCTTAGCAATCAGCCCCAGCATTTT	CASSSGTGALSNQPQHF
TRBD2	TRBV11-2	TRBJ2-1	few	TGTGCCAGCAGCTTATTCGCTAGCGGAGACAATGAGCAGTTCTTC	CASSLFASGDNEQFF
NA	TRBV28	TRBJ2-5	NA	TGTGCCAGCAGTTGGCCCCGGGGGTCCAACCAAGAGACCCAGTACTTC	CASSWPRGSNQETQYF
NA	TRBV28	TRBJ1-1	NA	TGTGCCAGCAGTTCCTGGACAGCCCACGGTAGGAACACTGAAGCTTTCTTT	CASSSWTAHGRNTEAFF
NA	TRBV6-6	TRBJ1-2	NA	TGTGCCAGCAGGGGTCAGGGAGGGAGGATTAACTATGGCTACACCTTC	CASRGQGGRINYGYTF
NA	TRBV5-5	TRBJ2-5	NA	TGTGCCAGCAGCTTGATCGGGAAAGAGACCCAGTACTTC	CASSLIGKETQYF
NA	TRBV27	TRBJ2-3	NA	TGTGCCAGCAGATTAGGGGCTTTAACAGATACGCAGTATTTT	CASRLGALTDTQYF
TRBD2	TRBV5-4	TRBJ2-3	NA	TGTGCCAGCAGCTTGGAAGGGACTAGCGGGGGGGCTGGGGGTACGCAGTATTTT	CASSLEGTSGGAGGTQYF
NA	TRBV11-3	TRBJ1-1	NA	TGTGCCAGCAAAAACAGCCTGGATAATACTGAAGCTTTCTTT	CASKNSLDNTEAFF
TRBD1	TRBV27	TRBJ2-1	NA	TGTGCCAGCAAAGGACAGGGGCGGGGAAATGAGCAGTTCTTC	CASKGQGRGNEQFF
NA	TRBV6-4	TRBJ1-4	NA	TGTGCCAGCAGTGACTTCGGGGTGTATGATGAAAAACTGTTTTTT	CASSDFGVYDEKLFF
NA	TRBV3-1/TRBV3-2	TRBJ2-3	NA	TGTGCCAGCAGCCAACGCGGCGGGCAGTATTTT	CASSQRGGQYF
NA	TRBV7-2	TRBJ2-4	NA	TGTGCCAGCAGCTTAGGCGGGGGCCCCGTAGCCAAAAACATTCAGTACTTC	CASSLGGGPVAKNIQYF
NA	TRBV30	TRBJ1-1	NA	TGTGCCTGGAGCCCTGGGAGCGGCACTGAAGCTTTCTTT	CAWSPGSGTEAFF
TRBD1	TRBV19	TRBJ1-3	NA	TGTGCCAGTAGTATAACCCCACGGGACAGCCGCTCTGGAAACACCATATATTTT	CASSITPRDSRSGNTIYF
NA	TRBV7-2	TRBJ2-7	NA	TGTGCCAGCAGCTTTGAGCCAGGGCCTACCTACGAGCAGTACTTC	CASSFEPGPTYEQYF
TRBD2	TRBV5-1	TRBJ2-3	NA	TGCGCCAGCAGCTTGGCCGGTTCGCGGGGGGGCCGACCAGATACGCAGTATTTT	CASSLAGSRGGRPDTQYF
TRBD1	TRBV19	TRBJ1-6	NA	TGTGCCAGTAGTCAGCGCCGGGACAGATCATTTTTCGCCCTCCACTTT	CASSQRRDRSFFALHF
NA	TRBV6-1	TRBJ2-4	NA	TGTGCCAGCAGTGAAGCGACATTAAAAGGGGCTAGGGTCAAAAACATTCAGTACTTC	CASSEATLKGARVKNIQYF
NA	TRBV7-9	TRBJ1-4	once	TGTGCCAGCAGCCTCGGCGGGGGGGTTGAAAAACTGTTTTTT	CASSLGGGVEKLFF
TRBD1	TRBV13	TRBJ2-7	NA	TGTGCCAGCAGGCAGGGGACAGCCTCTATCTACGAGCAGTACTTC	CASRQGTASIYEQYF
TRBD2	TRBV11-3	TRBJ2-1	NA	TGTGCCAGCAGCTTCCAGACGACTAGCGGGGAGGTAGGAGAGCAGTTCTTC	CASSFQTTSGEVGEQFF
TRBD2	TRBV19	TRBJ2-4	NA	TGTGCCACCAAAGACCCAAGGGCAGGGAGGGATTACGGTAGGGACATTCAGTACTTC	CATKDPRAGRDYGRDIQYF
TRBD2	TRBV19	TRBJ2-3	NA	TGTGCCAGTAGTATGGGCGGGGGAACAGATACGCAGTATTTT	CASSMGGGTDTQYF
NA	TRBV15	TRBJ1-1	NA	TGTGCCACCAGCACCCATCTGAACACTGAAGCTTTCTTT	CATSTHLNTEAFF
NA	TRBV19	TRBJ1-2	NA	TGTGCCAGTAGTGGGCCAGCTCGTGCAGTCTATGGCTACACCTTC	CASSGPARAVYGYTF
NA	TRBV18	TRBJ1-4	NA	TGTGCCAGCTCACAAAGGGACAACCTTAATGAAAAACTGTTTTTT	CASSQRDNLNEKLFF
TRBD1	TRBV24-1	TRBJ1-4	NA	TGTGCCACCAGTGAGCAGACAGGGGGGAAAGAAAAACTGTTTTTT	CATSEQTGGKEKLFF
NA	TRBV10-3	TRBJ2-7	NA	TGTGCCATCAGTGAAGGGAGAGGGCGGCGCTACGAGCAGTACTTC	CAISEGRGRRYEQYF
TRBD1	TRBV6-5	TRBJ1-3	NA	TGTGCCAGCAGTTACGAGTCAGGGGGGATTGGAAACACCATATATTTT	CASSYESGGIGNTIYF
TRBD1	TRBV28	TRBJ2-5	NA	TGTGCCAGCAGTCCTCCCCTCTTGACAGGGGGGGAGACCCAGTACTTC	CASSPPLLTGGETQYF